This T cell receptor beta chain was found in a study of beta chain features in type 1 diabetes. Whole-study findings and limits: Type 1 diabetes patients showed fewer insertions and more deletions at VDJ junctions. Sequencing of cDNA might inflate the share of cells that strongly express TCR. A moderate, significant TCRB CDR3 shortening appeared in type 1 diabetes across four CD4+ subsets.

Remarks on this clone: Its antigen is unknown.

CDR1 and CDR2 from the germline V gene are SGDLS and YYNGEE. This CDR3 region has 16 residues. J was trimmed by 0 bases and V by 3 bases; bases with no gene match: 5. Isolation of CD4+ naive, central memory, regulatory and stem cell-like memory cells was achieved by sorting via CD45RO/CCR7/CD25/CD127/CD95/CD27. Reverse transcription of all isolated RNA meant that expressed TCRB transcripts were sequenced. About 3.57 million reads, on average, came from each naive, central memory and regulatory T cell sample. The assay was immunoSEQ multiplex PCR, and TCRdb's table has in-frame clones only and misses some. Among roughly 260,000 clones listed, around 20% were seen once.

The TCR was taken from a woman between 35 and 50 years old with type 1 diabetes. Sequencing was performed on naive CD4+ T cells from blood. The chain combines TRBV9 with TRBJ2-2; 7 positions agree with TRBD2. CDR3 DNA sequence: TGTGCCAGCAGCGGGGGTCGGGGGGCGAACACCGGGGAGCTGTTTTTT. Translating gives CASSGGRGANTGELFF.